This T cell receptor beta chain was retrieved from a study of type 1 regulatory T cells. Study details: T-allo10 is a Tr1-enriched, alloantigen-specific CD4 T cell product made in vitro.

CDR3 length: 12 residues. Germline values: CDR1 LNHDA, CDR2 SQIVND (reference sequence). V lost 7 bases and J lost 13, with 19 bases in between. In TCRdb, the reads were re-called with MiXCR into one record per CDR3 protein. The table includes some 89,000 distinct CDR3 sequences, 31% detected once. The receptor's source is a human donor in good health. The V and J genes are TRBV19 and TRBJ2-5, with unresolved D. The source material was CD4+ T cells, either the whole sample or a sorted fraction (not recorded which). CDR3 nucleotide sequence: TGTGCCAGTAAGGACGATTGGGGTCTTCCGTACTTC. The encoded protein is CASKDDWGLPYF.